This record concerns one T cell receptor (beta chain) sequence. The antigen remains unidentified. With V trimmed by 1 base and J by 3 bases, 11 bases remained unmatched. This CDR3 is 17 amino acids long. CDR1 is GTSNPN and CDR2 is SVGIG in the germline V gene (reference sequence). This entry is derived from a study of T-cell memory formation after mild COVID-19. Study-level findings and limits: Pre-infection memory harbored some responding clones, suggesting cross-reactive memory joined.

Constant-segment-primed 5'RACE gave TCR alpha and TCR beta cDNA libraries with sample barcodes and UMIs. TCRdb re-derived calls from the 5' RACE reads in MiXCR, one entry per CDR3 protein. The data contain hundreds of thousands of distinct CDR3 sequences, approximately 20% of them singletons. The V call is TRBV30, the J call TRBJ2-7, with 11 bases fitting TRBD2. The clonotype was recovered from a young man who had mild COVID-19 (a few samples of this study predate the infection). Cell type and time point are not known. The sample consisted of PBMCs or a T cell subset sorted from them (not recorded which). DNA of the CDR3: TGTGCCTGGAGTGGACGACCCGGGACTAGCGGCCACTACGAGCAGTACTTC. It is translated as CAWSGRPGTSGHYEQYF.